The rows below give T cell receptor beta chains drawn from one sample of a study of T-cell reconstitution after alpha-beta-depleted transplantation in children. TCRdb analysed the PCR reads with MiXCR anew, one entry per CDR3 protein. The data hold about 600,000 distinct CDR3 sequences, with 10% to 15% observed a single time. This specimen was PBMCs, mostly from graft donor cells, taken 360 days after TCRalphabeta/CD19-depleted stem cell transplant. These receptors all stem from a male patient younger than 18 who had a stem cell transplant for acute myeloid leukemia, so the T cells may come from the graft donor. Each CDR3 is given with its conserved first and last residue. The D gene is left open where the match is weak. Not every row has a clone size; where given, it reads once, few, many or a size class.

clone_size	v_call	j_call	d_call	cdr3_aa	cdr3_nt
-	TRBV7-6	TRBJ1-6	-	CASSLDRVENSPLHF	TGTGCCAGCAGCTTAGATAGGGTTGAGAATTCACCCCTCCACTTT
many	TRBV7-3	TRBJ2-1	TRBD2	CASSSVSGSSYNEQFF	TGCGCCAGCAGCTCGGTTAGCGGGAGCTCCTACAATGAGCAGTTCTTC
-	TRBV6-1	TRBJ2-4	TRBD1	CASSLTGQGGNIQYF	TGTGCCAGCAGCCTGACAGGACAGGGGGGGAACATTCAGTACTTC
many	TRBV4-2	TRBJ1-6	-	CASSPIIAGNSPLHF	TGTGCCAGCAGCCCCATCATAGCAGGGAATTCACCCCTCCACTTT
-	TRBV4-1	TRBJ2-4	TRBD2	CASSQLRGLAGNIQYF	TGCGCCAGCAGCCAACTAAGGGGACTAGCTGGAAACATTCAGTACTTC
many	TRBV24-1	TRBJ2-1	TRBD1	CATSEWTGSSYNEQFF	TGTGCCACCAGTGAATGGACAGGGAGCTCCTACAATGAGCAGTTCTTC
-	TRBV7-2	TRBJ1-1	-	CASSARRAMNTEAFF	TGTGCCAGCAGCGCGCGCCGGGCCATGAACACTGAAGCTTTCTTT
-	TRBV7-8	TRBJ2-3	-	CASSPALKSADTQYF	TGTGCCAGCAGCCCCGCCTTAAAGTCGGCGGATACGCAGTATTTT
many	TRBV12-3/TRBV12-4	TRBJ2-7	TRBD1	CASSLYQGAGEQYF	TGTGCCAGCAGTTTATATCAGGGGGCGGGGGAGCAGTACTTC
-	TRBV5-1	TRBJ1-2	-	CASSPTGTRGYTF	TGCGCCAGCAGCCCAACCGGGACAAGAGGCTACACCTTC
-	TRBV11-2	TRBJ2-5	TRBD1	CASSSKAPGTGSFVETQYF	TGTGCCAGCAGCTCAAAGGCTCCCGGGACAGGATCTTTCGTGGAGACCCAGTACTTC
many	TRBV24-1	TRBJ2-1	-	CATSDLRRQSPEFF	TGTGCCACCAGTGATTTGCGACGACAGAGTCCTGAGTTCTTC
-	TRBV7-3	TRBJ2-1	-	CASSSRTASLSSYNEQFF	TGTGCCAGCAGTTCCCGGACAGCGTCCTTAAGCTCCTACAATGAGCAGTTCTTC
-	TRBV20-1	TRBJ2-3	-	CSARQRRGADTQYF	TGCAGTGCTAGACAGCGGAGGGGCGCAGATACGCAGTATTTT
few	TRBV6-1	TRBJ1-2	TRBD1	CASMGAGGEGNYGYTF	TGTGCCAGCATGGGGGCAGGGGGCGAGGGTAACTATGGCTACACCTTC
many	TRBV6-2/TRBV6-3	TRBJ2-2	-	CASSSQGNTGELFF	TGTGCCAGCAGTTCTCAGGGCAACACCGGGGAGCTGTTTTTT
few	TRBV12-3/TRBV12-4	TRBJ2-1	-	CASSLAGYGEQFF	TGTGCCAGCAGTTTAGCGGGGTACGGTGAGCAGTTCTTC
few	TRBV7-6	TRBJ2-5	-	CASSLVAEQETQYF	TGTGCCAGCAGCTTAGTGGCAGAACAAGAGACCCAGTACTTC
few	TRBV7-2	TRBJ2-3	TRBD2	CASSLEPRGGFHTQYF	TGTGCCAGCAGCTTAGAACCCCGGGGGGGTTTCCATACGCAGTATTTT